Presented here are 7 T cell receptor beta chains from one specimen sequenced in a study. TCRdb analysed the RT-PCR reads with MiXCR anew, one entry per CDR3 protein. The sample has more than 600,000 distinct CDR3 sequences, over 12% seen once. Sequencing was carried out using memory CD4+ T cells from blood. The receptor source for this set is a female donor in good health, serving as a healthy control.

This clonotype occurred many times. The chain combines TRBV5-1 with TRBJ2-3; 8 bases line up with TRBD2. CDR1 is SGHRS, CDR2 YFSETQ, per germline. The CDR3 consists of 15 residues. Germline trimming cut 4 bases from V and 0 bases from J; bases unmatched to any gene: 4. Here the CDR3 DNA reads TGCGCCAGCAGCCCTAGCGGGTACAGCACAGATACGCAGTATTTT. Encoded protein: CASSPSGYSTDTQYF. Full variable domain (missing parts from reference TRBV5-1 and TRBJ2-3): KAGVTQTPRYLIKTRGQQVTLSCSPISGHRSVSWYQQTPGQGLQFLFEYFSETQRNKGNFPGRFSGRQFSNSRSEMNVSTLELGDSALYLCASSPSGYSTDTQYFGPGTRLTVL.

This clonotype was detected a few times. The chain combines TRBV28 with TRBJ2-5; possible D gene TRBD2, 5 bases. Germline V gene lookup returns CDR1 MDHEN and CDR2 SYDVKM. CDR3 length equals 13 residues. Trimming cost V 8 bases and J 2 bases, with 12 bases left between them. CDR3 amino acids: CASCLAGQETQYF. The DNA of the CDR3 is TGTGCCAGCTGCCTGGCGGGTCAAGAGACCCAGTACTTC.

This clonotype came up many times. The CDR3: CASRGVGYGSYEQYF. CDR3 bases: TGCGCCAGCAGAGGTGTGGGGTACGGATCCTACGAGCAGTACTTC. The rearrangement joins TRBV4-1 to TRBJ2-7; D remains ambiguous. Per the germline V gene, CDR1 is MGHRA and CDR2 is YSYEKL. V gave up 6 bases and J gave up 1 base, with 16 bases separating them. The CDR3 is 15 amino acids.

There are many counts of this clonotype. J is TRBJ1-1 and V is TRBV29-1; TRBD1 agrees at 10 bases. In germline, CDR1 is SQVTM, CDR2 ANQGSEA. Trimming removed 7 bases from V and 2 bases from J; junction bases left unmatched: 4. CDR3 length equals 13 residues. The CDR3 protein is CSGLTGGNTEAFF. The CDR3 nucleotides are TGCAGCGGCCTGACAGGGGGCAACACTGAAGCTTTCTTT.

This clonotype was observed at least ten times. The chain recombines TRBV7-9 with TRBJ2-4; the D is unclear. The length of the CDR3 is 13 residues. Deletions cut 6 bases from V and 8 bases from J, with 14 bases between. From germline, CDR1 is SEHNR and CDR2 FQNEAQ (reference sequence). CDR3 protein: CASRSIGQYIQYF. The CDR3 DNA sequence: TGTGCCAGCAGATCGATAGGGCAATACATTCAGTACTTC.

The CDR3 loop is CASWNPGQWNNEQFF. In DNA form, the CDR3 reads TGTGCCAGCTGGAATCCGGGACAGTGGAACAATGAGCAGTTCTTC. The genes are TRBV12-3 or TRBV12-4 and TRBJ2-1, with 7 positions matching TRBD1. The length of the CDR3 is 15 residues. Germline trimming cut 8 bases from V and 5 bases from J; bases unmatched to any gene: 12.

The chain employs TRBV28 and TRBJ2-6; D uncertain. The germline V and J ends were trimmed by 8 bases and 4 bases, with 3 bases remaining between them. The CDR3 runs to 11 residues. Germline-derived CDR1 and CDR2 are MDHEN and SYDVKM. The CDR3 sequence is CASYGANVLTF. As DNA, the CDR3 is TGTGCCAGCTACGGGGCCAACGTCCTGACTTTC. The whole variable domain, filled in from reference TRBV28 and TRBJ2-6, reads DVKVTQSSRYLVKRTGEKVFLECVQDMDHENMFWYRQDPGLGLRLIYFSYDVKMKEKGDIPEGYSVSREKKERFSLILESASTNQTSMYLCASYGANVLTFGAGSRLTVL.